The rows below give T cell receptor beta chains drawn from one sample of a study of blood T cells in healthy people across ages. TCRdb called the 5' RACE reads again in MiXCR, with one record for every CDR3 protein. The repertoire holds fewer than 900,000 distinct CDR3 sequences, roughly 44% seen once, with around a fifth in the top ten. Sequencing was done on a sample of blood. These receptors were collected from a woman in her sixties in good health. Each CDR3 is given with its conserved first and last residue. Each record gives: CDR3 DNA, CDR3 protein, V gene, D gene, J gene, clone size. A D gene is named only where the DNA matches it firmly. Clone size is shown for a subset of rows, as once, few, many or a class of expanded clone.

CDR3 DNA: TGTGCCAGCAGTGGCTCACTAGCTTCCCCTAGCACAGATACGCAGTATTTT
CDR3 protein: CASSGSLASPSTDTQYF
V gene: TRBV6-2/TRBV6-3
D gene: -
J gene: TRBJ2-3
clone size: few

CDR3 DNA: TGCAATGCTAGCGGCGGGGTCGGCGAGCAGTACTTC
CDR3 protein: CNASGGVGEQYF
V gene: TRBV20-1
D gene: TRBD2
J gene: TRBJ2-7
clone size: -

CDR3 DNA: TGTGCCAGCTCCGGAACTAGCGGGGGAGGTGATACGCAGTATTTT
CDR3 protein: CASSGTSGGGDTQYF
V gene: TRBV18
D gene: TRBD2
J gene: TRBJ2-3
clone size: -

CDR3 DNA: TGTGCCATCAGTGAGCCAAGCGGGGCTCACAATGAGCAGTTCTTC
CDR3 protein: CAISEPSGAHNEQFF
V gene: TRBV10-3
D gene: TRBD2
J gene: TRBJ2-1
clone size: -

CDR3 DNA: TGTGCCAGCAGCTCGACAGGGCTCGGCTACACCTTC
CDR3 protein: CASSSTGLGYTF
V gene: TRBV7-2
D gene: TRBD1
J gene: TRBJ1-2
clone size: few

CDR3 DNA: TGTGCCAGCAGTCAAGGGACCGGCTACGAGCAGTACTTC
CDR3 protein: CASSQGTGYEQYF
V gene: TRBV12-3/TRBV12-4
D gene: -
J gene: TRBJ2-7
clone size: few

CDR3 DNA: TGTACCAGCAGTGAGACAGGCCCCTATGGCTACACCTTC
CDR3 protein: CTSSETGPYGYTF
V gene: TRBV2
D gene: -
J gene: TRBJ1-2
clone size: -

CDR3 DNA: TGTGCCAGCAGCCCGGGTGACTATTCACCCCTCCACTTT
CDR3 protein: CASSPGDYSPLHF
V gene: TRBV25-1
D gene: -
J gene: TRBJ1-6
clone size: -

CDR3 DNA: TGTGCCAGCCCACCTTTCGTAGTCGGACAGGGGGAACGCGAGCAGTACTTC
CDR3 protein: CASPPFVVGQGEREQYF
V gene: TRBV18
D gene: TRBD1
J gene: TRBJ2-7
clone size: -

CDR3 DNA: TGTGCCAGCAGCCCAGGCGTCCGGACCGGGTTGTTCGAGCAGTACTTC
CDR3 protein: CASSPGVRTGLFEQYF
V gene: TRBV3-1
D gene: -
J gene: TRBJ2-7
clone size: -

CDR3 DNA: TGTGCCAGCAGCCTGGGACTAGCCATGGATGAGCAGTTCTTC
CDR3 protein: CASSLGLAMDEQFF
V gene: TRBV6-6
D gene: TRBD2
J gene: TRBJ2-1
clone size: -

CDR3 DNA: TGTGCCAGCAGTTACTCGCATCTAGCGGGGAGGAACCTTGGGCAGTATTTT
CDR3 protein: CASSYSHLAGRNLGQYF
V gene: TRBV6-5
D gene: TRBD2
J gene: TRBJ2-3
clone size: -

CDR3 DNA: TGTGCCAGCAGTTTTTCCCTCAGGGACTACGAGCAGTACTTC
CDR3 protein: CASSFSLRDYEQYF
V gene: TRBV28
D gene: -
J gene: TRBJ2-7
clone size: -

CDR3 DNA: TGCGCCAGCAGCTTGTTGGGACTAGCGGGGGTGAATGAGCAGTTCTTC
CDR3 protein: CASSLLGLAGVNEQFF
V gene: TRBV5-1
D gene: TRBD2
J gene: TRBJ2-1
clone size: -

CDR3 DNA: TGTGCCAGCGAACTACAGGGTTCCGGGCAGCCCCAGCATTTT
CDR3 protein: CASELQGSGQPQHF
V gene: TRBV12-3/TRBV12-4
D gene: -
J gene: TRBJ1-5
clone size: -

CDR3 DNA: TGCAGTGCTTACTCACTAGGACAGGAATATAACTATGGCTACACCTTC
CDR3 protein: CSAYSLGQEYNYGYTF
V gene: TRBV20-1
D gene: TRBD1
J gene: TRBJ1-2
clone size: -

CDR3 DNA: TGTGCCAGCAGTTTTAGGGGAGCCGAGCAGTACTTC
CDR3 protein: CASSFRGAEQYF
V gene: TRBV27
D gene: -
J gene: TRBJ2-7
clone size: few

CDR3 DNA: TGCGCCAGCAGCCAAGTGGATATGGGACTAGCCTCCTACAATAAGCAGTTCTTC
CDR3 protein: CASSQVDMGLASYNKQFF
V gene: TRBV4-1
D gene: TRBD2
J gene: TRBJ2-1
clone size: -

CDR3 DNA: TGTGCCAGCAGCCGGGACTACTACAATGAGCAGTTCTTC
CDR3 protein: CASSRDYYNEQFF
V gene: TRBV7-6
D gene: TRBD2
J gene: TRBJ2-1
clone size: -

CDR3 DNA: TGTGCCAGCAGCCAGACTAGCGGGGCACTACAGACCCAGTACTTC
CDR3 protein: CASSQTSGALQTQYF
V gene: TRBV7-3
D gene: TRBD2
J gene: TRBJ2-5
clone size: -

CDR3 DNA: TGTGCCAGCAGTTGGGTGACAGGGGCTTTCTCCGAGCAGTACTTC
CDR3 protein: CASSWVTGAFSEQYF
V gene: TRBV6-6
D gene: TRBD1
J gene: TRBJ2-7
clone size: once

CDR3 DNA: TGTGCCAGCTCGTCCGGGACAGGGTTCGAGCAGTACTTC
CDR3 protein: CASSSGTGFEQYF
V gene: TRBV18
D gene: TRBD1
J gene: TRBJ2-7
clone size: -

CDR3 DNA: TGTGCCAGCAGTCAAAACACGGGGCATGGCTACACCTTC
CDR3 protein: CASSQNTGHGYTF
V gene: TRBV12-3/TRBV12-4
D gene: -
J gene: TRBJ1-2
clone size: -

CDR3 DNA: TGTGTCAGTAGGGTTACTAGCGGATCCTACAATGAGCAGTTCTTC
CDR3 protein: CVSRVTSGSYNEQFF
V gene: TRBV19
D gene: TRBD2
J gene: TRBJ2-1
clone size: -

CDR3 DNA: TGTGCCAGCAGCCAAGAAGAGGCAGGGACACATGGCTACACCTTC
CDR3 protein: CASSQEEAGTHGYTF
V gene: TRBV3-1
D gene: -
J gene: TRBJ1-2
clone size: -

CDR3 DNA: TGTGCCAGCAGCTTAGTAGTTCAGAGTGAGCAGTTCTTC
CDR3 protein: CASSLVVQSEQFF
V gene: TRBV7-9
D gene: -
J gene: TRBJ2-1
clone size: -

CDR3 DNA: TGCAGCGTTGATGAAGGGCCTGGGGCCAACGTCCTGACTTTC
CDR3 protein: CSVDEGPGANVLTF
V gene: TRBV29-1
D gene: -
J gene: TRBJ2-6
clone size: many

CDR3 DNA: TGTGCCAGCAGTTACGACAGGTCCTACGAGCAGTACTTC
CDR3 protein: CASSYDRSYEQYF
V gene: TRBV6-6
D gene: -
J gene: TRBJ2-7
clone size: few

CDR3 DNA: TGTGCCAGCAGTCCAAGGACAGGGCTGTACCAAGAGACCCAGTACTTC
CDR3 protein: CASSPRTGLYQETQYF
V gene: TRBV28
D gene: TRBD1
J gene: TRBJ2-5
clone size: -

CDR3 DNA: TGTGCCAGCAGCTTCCTAGGACAGGTGAGCTCCTACAATGAGCAGTTCTTC
CDR3 protein: CASSFLGQVSSYNEQFF
V gene: TRBV7-9
D gene: TRBD1
J gene: TRBJ2-1
clone size: -

CDR3 DNA: TGTGCCAGCAGTCCGCAGGGACAGATGAACACTGAAGCTTTCTTT
CDR3 protein: CASSPQGQMNTEAFF
V gene: TRBV12-3/TRBV12-4
D gene: TRBD1
J gene: TRBJ1-1
clone size: -

CDR3 DNA: TGTGCCAGCAGTTTTGGCACCCTGAACACTGAAGCTTTCTTT
CDR3 protein: CASSFGTLNTEAFF
V gene: TRBV12-3/TRBV12-4
D gene: -
J gene: TRBJ1-1
clone size: many

CDR3 DNA: TGTGCCAGCTCATCGGCAGACAATGAGCAGTTCTTC
CDR3 protein: CASSSADNEQFF
V gene: TRBV18
D gene: -
J gene: TRBJ2-1
clone size: many

CDR3 DNA: TGTGCCAGCAGCTTAACGAGCCTAGCGGGGATCACAGATACGCAGTATTTT
CDR3 protein: CASSLTSLAGITDTQYF
V gene: TRBV7-3
D gene: TRBD2
J gene: TRBJ2-3
clone size: -

CDR3 DNA: TGTGCCAGCAGCGGGGGAATACGGTACACTGAAGCTTTCTTT
CDR3 protein: CASSGGIRYTEAFF
V gene: TRBV13
D gene: -
J gene: TRBJ1-1
clone size: -

CDR3 DNA: TGTGCCAGCAGTTACAGCCAGGGGTCCCACGAGCAGTACTTC
CDR3 protein: CASSYSQGSHEQYF
V gene: TRBV6-6
D gene: -
J gene: TRBJ2-7
clone size: -

CDR3 DNA: TGCGCCAGCAGCCGAACCACAGGAGGCCAAGAGACCCAGTACTTC
CDR3 protein: CASSRTTGGQETQYF
V gene: TRBV5-1
D gene: -
J gene: TRBJ2-5
clone size: few

CDR3 DNA: TGTGCCAGCAGTGTTTTCGGGGCAGGCAAGACCCAGTACTTC
CDR3 protein: CASSVFGAGKTQYF
V gene: TRBV12-3/TRBV12-4
D gene: -
J gene: TRBJ2-5
clone size: -

CDR3 DNA: TGCAGCGCCGCGGGACAGGACTATGGCTACACCTTC
CDR3 protein: CSAAGQDYGYTF
V gene: TRBV29-1
D gene: TRBD1
J gene: TRBJ1-2
clone size: few